This T cell receptor (beta chain) was retrieved from a study of beta chain features in type 1 diabetes. Expressed TCRB transcripts were sequenced, since all the RNA that had been isolated was reverse transcribed. Repertoires were generated with immunoSEQ multiplex PCR, while TCRdb's copy carries only in-frame clones and drops some. The sample holds a few hundred thousand clones, over 11% seen once. The CDR3 is made up of 15 amino acids. V was clipped by 2 bases and J by 0 bases, with 11 bases between them. From germline, CDR1 is SGHRS and CDR2 YFSETQ. The clonotype was recovered from a man under 40 in good health. This chain links TRBV5-1 with TRBJ2-5, with D possibly being TRBD2 (5 bases). The sample comprised naive CD4+ T cells from blood. CDR3 in amino acids: CASSLDSGYQETQYF. CDR3 coding DNA: TGCGCCAGCAGCTTAGATTCGGGGTACCAAGAGACCCAGTACTTC.